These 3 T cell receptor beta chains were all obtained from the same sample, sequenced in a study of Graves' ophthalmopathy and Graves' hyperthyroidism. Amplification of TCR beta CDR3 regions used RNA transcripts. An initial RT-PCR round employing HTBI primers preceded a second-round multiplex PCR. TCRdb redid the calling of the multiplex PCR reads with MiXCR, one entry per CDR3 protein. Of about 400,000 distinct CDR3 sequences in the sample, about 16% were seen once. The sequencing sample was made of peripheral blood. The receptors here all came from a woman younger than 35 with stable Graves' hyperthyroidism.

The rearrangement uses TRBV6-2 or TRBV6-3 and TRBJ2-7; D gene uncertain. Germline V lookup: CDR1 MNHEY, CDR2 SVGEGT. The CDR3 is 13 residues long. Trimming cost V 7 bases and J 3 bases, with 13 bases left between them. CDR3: CASTPFLSYEQYF. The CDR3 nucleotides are TGTGCCAGCACCCCCTTCCTGAGCTACGAGCAGTACTTC.

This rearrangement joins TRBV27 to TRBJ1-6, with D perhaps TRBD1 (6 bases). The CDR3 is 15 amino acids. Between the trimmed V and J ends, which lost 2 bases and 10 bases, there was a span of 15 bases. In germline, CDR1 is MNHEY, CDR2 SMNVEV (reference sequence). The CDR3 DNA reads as TGTGCCAGCAGTTTAGCGGGGACATACGGGTCACCCCTCCACTTT. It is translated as CASSLAGTYGSPLHF.

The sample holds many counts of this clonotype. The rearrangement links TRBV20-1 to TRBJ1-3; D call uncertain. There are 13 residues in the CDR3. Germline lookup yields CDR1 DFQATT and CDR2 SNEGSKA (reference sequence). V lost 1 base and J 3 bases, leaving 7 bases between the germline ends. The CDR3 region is CSARGPVGNTIYF. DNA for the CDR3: TGCAGTGCTAGAGGCCCGGTTGGAAACACCATATATTTT.